The 8 T cell receptor beta chains below were found in one sample sequenced in a study of blood T cell repertoires in COVID-19. Generated by immunoSEQ multiplex PCR, the TCRdb table keeps only in-frame clones and is missing some. Of hundreds of thousands of clones detected, about nine tenths appear once; the ten largest clones hold around 2.7%. Sequenced sample: PBMCs or T cells enriched from blood (not recorded which). These TCRs come from a man aged 60-69 years who had recovered from COVID-19.

The chain recombines TRBV4-2 with TRBJ2-3; 12 nucleotides line up with TRBD2. The germline gives CDR1 LGHNA, CDR2 YNFKEQ. With V trimmed by 5 bases and J by 5 bases, 8 bases remained unmatched. The CDR3 length is 16 residues. CDR3 sequence (DNA): TGTGCCAGCAGCTCGCTAGCGGGGGGGCGGAGAGATACGCAGTATTTT. Protein: CASSSLAGGRRDTQYF.

This clone was found once. This chain links TRBV14 with TRBJ1-2; the match to TRBD1 covers 7 bases. This CDR3 contains 13 residues. The germline gives CDR1 SGHDN, CDR2 FVKESK. The V and J ends lost 4 bases and 5 bases, in that order; junction bases with no gene match: 4. The CDR3 DNA sequence: TGTGCCAGCAGCCCCGGGACAGAGTATGGCTACACCTTC. The encoded protein is CASSPGTEYGYTF.

The genes are TRBV9 and TRBJ2-1; 9 nucleotides agree with TRBD2. From germline, CDR1 is SGDLS and CDR2 YYNGEE. Germline trimming cut 2 bases from V and 5 bases from J; bases unmatched to any gene: 11. This CDR3 has 17 amino acids. CDR3 in amino acids: CASSVFSGRVSHNEQFF. The CDR3 DNA follows: TGTGCCAGCAGCGTGTTTAGCGGGAGAGTGTCACACAATGAGCAGTTCTTC.

This chain uses TRBV27 with TRBJ2-7; the match to TRBD1 covers 8 bases. The CDR3 runs 15 residues. The V segment lost 3 bases and the J segment 2 bases; nucleotides outside the gene matches: 6. Germline V gene data show CDR1 as MNHEY and CDR2 as SMNVEV (reference sequence). CDR3 amino acids: CASSLRQGSPYEQYF. DNA for the CDR3: TGTGCCAGCAGTTTGAGACAGGGGTCCCCCTACGAGCAGTACTTC.

V is TRBV9 and J is TRBJ1-3; D gene uncertain. This CDR3 is 14 amino acids long. Germline V gene data show CDR1 as SGDLS and CDR2 as YYNGEE. V was cut by 2 bases and J by 9 bases, with 15 bases left in between. The CDR3 region is CASSVSESSGTIYF. CDR3 DNA sequence: TGTGCCAGCAGCGTGAGCGAGAGTTCTGGCACCATATATTTT.

This rearrangement joins TRBV5-6 to TRBJ1-2, with 7 bases identical to TRBD1. V was pared by 1 base and J by 2 bases, with 8 bases of the junction left unmatched. Looked up from germline, CDR1 is SGHDT and CDR2 is YYEEEE. This CDR3 is built from 16 residues. The CDR3 here is CASSLKGTVPNYGYTF. In DNA, the CDR3 is TGTGCCAGCAGCTTGAAGGGGACAGTACCCAACTATGGCTACACCTTC.

V and J are TRBV7-8 and TRBJ2-7, with 8 bases identical to TRBD1. Looked up from germline, CDR1 is SGHVS and CDR2 is FQNEAQ. The CDR3 consists of 14 residues. V lost 5 bases and J lost 6; bases outside the gene matches: 9. The CDR3 loop reads CASSPDRAGGEQYF. In DNA, the CDR3 is TGTGCCAGCAGCCCGGACAGGGCGGGCGGCGAGCAGTACTTC.

The chain links TRBV24-1 to TRBJ2-2; maybe TRBD2 (6 bases). This CDR3 comprises 12 residues. Trimming pared 9 bases from V and 4 bases from J, leaving 8 bases between. The germline V gene encodes CDR1 KGHDR and CDR2 SFDVKD. The CDR3 DNA follows: TGTGCCACCCGGAGGGGCACCGGGGAGCTGTTTTTT. This translates into CATRRGTGELFF.